Listed below are T cell receptor beta chains from one sample, sequenced in a study of blood T cell repertoires in COVID-19. TCRdb's copy holds only in-frame clones and misses some; the assay was immunoSEQ multiplex PCR. The data hold over 95,000 clones, with more than 80% observed a single time. The material sequenced was peripheral blood. Receptor source: a woman in her 50s with acute or convalescent COVID-19. Each CDR3 is given with its conserved first and last residue.

TRBJ2-7	TRBV28	CASTPGQGVYEQYF
TRBJ1-1	TRBV2	CASSGQLNTEAFF
TRBJ1-4	TRBV19	CASSTGTPEKLFF
TRBJ2-2	TRBV24-1	CATSLPRGRGSTGELFF
TRBJ2-6	TRBV2	CASRAGVAGANVLTF
TRBJ2-5	TRBV10-1	CASTATGGRETQYF
TRBJ2-5	TRBV15	CATSRLIGGGAREETQYF
TRBJ1-2	TRBV11-3	CASSFSYGYTF
TRBJ1-2	TRBV5-4	CASSSGQGGYTF
TRBJ1-6	TRBV5-1	CASSLWEDSPLHF
TRBJ1-1	TRBV6-2/TRBV6-3	CASSYSTGSTEAFF
TRBJ1-1	TRBV11-2	CASSLDPGVNTEAFF
TRBJ2-1	TRBV7-6	CASSLFGGQGINEQFF
TRBJ1-2	TRBV6-2/TRBV6-3	CASSYSAENYGYTF
TRBJ2-3	TRBV24-1	CATSDFRGFTDTQYF
TRBJ2-5	TRBV28	CASSLGLAGGRTQYF
TRBJ2-5	TRBV27	CASSLWGERQETQYF
TRBJ2-1	TRBV6-1	CASSERDSQNEQFF
TRBJ2-1	TRBV11-3	CASSLGAGGLNNEQFF
TRBJ2-3	TRBV10-3	CAMASSADTQYF
TRBJ1-4	TRBV3-1/TRBV3-2	CASSQDSREKLFF
TRBJ2-1	TRBV18	CASSLARTGIINEQFF
TRBJ1-1	TRBV3-1/TRBV3-2	CASSQSPGNTEAFF
TRBJ1-2	TRBV9	CASSDRTGYGYTF
TRBJ1-2	TRBV9	CASSVRPGQGVDGYTF
TRBJ2-4	TRBV14	CASSQDENRGLNIQYF
TRBJ2-5	TRBV3-1/TRBV3-2	CASSQAGTSGGRAQYF
TRBJ2-1	TRBV9	CASSVERLAGGNEQFF
TRBJ1-3	TRBV28	CASIPTGSGNTIYF
TRBJ1-2	TRBV28	CASTLKGQTYGYTF
TRBJ1-2	TRBV5-4	CASSGEGRAYGYTF
TRBJ1-1	TRBV12-3/TRBV12-4	CASSPYLDSRAFF
TRBJ2-1	TRBV24-1	CATSDFRVADNEQFF
TRBJ2-3	TRBV4-3	CASSQERTDTQYF
TRBJ1-1	TRBV9	CASSPRWQGVDEAFF
TRBJ2-6	TRBV19	CASVESGANVLTF
TRBJ1-3	TRBV29-1	CSAGGTGISGNTIYF
TRBJ2-5	TRBV11-2	CASSLLAGGRETQYF
TRBJ1-1	TRBV4-3	CASSSFKGMNTEAFF
TRBJ2-7	TRBV28	CASIDRASYEQYF
TRBJ2-5	TRBV3-1/TRBV3-2	CASSQGGSGGGETQYF
TRBJ2-1	TRBV4-1	CASSQVRLYNEQFF
TRBJ1-5	TRBV19	CASRGQDYSNQPQHF
TRBJ1-2	TRBV11-2	CASSSPGQGAQDGYTF
TRBJ2-3	TRBV12-3/TRBV12-4	CASTAGGRDTQYF
TRBJ1-2	TRBV18	CASSLSSRGQGSGYTF